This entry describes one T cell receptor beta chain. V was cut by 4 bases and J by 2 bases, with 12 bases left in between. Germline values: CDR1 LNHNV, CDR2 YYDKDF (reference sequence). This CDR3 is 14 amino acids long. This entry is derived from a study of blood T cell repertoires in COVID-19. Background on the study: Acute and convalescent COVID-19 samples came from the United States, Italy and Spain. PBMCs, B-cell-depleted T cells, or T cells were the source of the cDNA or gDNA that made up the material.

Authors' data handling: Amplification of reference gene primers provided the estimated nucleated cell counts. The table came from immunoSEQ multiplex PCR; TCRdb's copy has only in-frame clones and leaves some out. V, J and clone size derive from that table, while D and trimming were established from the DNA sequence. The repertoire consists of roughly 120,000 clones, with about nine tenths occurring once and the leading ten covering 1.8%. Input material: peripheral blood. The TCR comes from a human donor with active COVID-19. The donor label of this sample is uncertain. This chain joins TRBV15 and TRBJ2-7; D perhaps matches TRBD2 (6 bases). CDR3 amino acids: CATSKGLTTYEQYF. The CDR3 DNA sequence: TGTGCCACCAGCAAGGGACTGACGACCTACGAGCAGTACTTC.